The 25 T cell receptor beta chains below all came from one sample that was sequenced in a study of cytomegalovirus exposure and HLA in healthy donors. Vbeta (60) and Jbeta (13) primers were used in the PCR. Method: immunoSEQ multiplex PCR; TCRdb's copy keeps in-frame clones and lacks some. The data contain more than 130,000 clones, 60% to 85% of them seen just once; the ten biggest clones take up 2.5% to 3.5%. Sample: PBMCs. These receptor sequences come from a male donor in good health and CMV-seronegative.

The chain couples TRBV2 to TRBJ2-3, with 8 bases aligning to TRBD2. This CDR3 region has 17 residues. Trimming cost V 4 bases and J 5 bases; bases outside gene matches: 14. Germline CDR1 is SNHLY and CDR2 is FYNNEI. The CDR3 DNA reads TGTGCCAGCAGTGTTGCACGGGGGGGGGCTTTAAGAGATACGCAGTATTTT. As protein: CASSVARGGALRDTQYF.

V usage is TRBV6-5 and J usage is TRBJ1-2; a weak D match, TRBD1 (6 bases). This CDR3 has 15 residues. Between the trimmed V and J ends, which lost 6 bases and 2 bases, there was a span of 16 bases. Germline loops: CDR1 MNHEY, CDR2 SVGAGI. CDR3 loop: CASSLSGGRNYGYTF. The CDR3, as DNA: TGTGCCAGCAGCTTGTCGGGGGGCCGAAACTATGGCTACACCTTC.

The J gene is TRBJ2-2, the V gene TRBV7-2; D not certain. The CDR3 sequence is 15 residues long. V shed 4 bases and J shed 2 bases, with 11 bases lying between them. Germline loops: CDR1 SGHTA, CDR2 FQGNSA. CDR3 sequence reads: CASSSGPFNTGELFF. In nucleotides, the CDR3 is TGTGCCAGCAGCTCTGGCCCATTTAACACCGGGGAGCTGTTTTTT.

The chain joins TRBV11-2 to TRBJ2-1; 8 positions agree with TRBD2. The V gene's germline CDR1 is SGHAT and CDR2 FQNNGV. This CDR3 has 15 residues. Unmatched junction bases numbered 7, after V lost 4 bases and J lost 5 bases. CDR3 bases: TGTGCCAGCAGCTCTCCGGGGGGGGGTCACAATGAGCAGTTCTTC. Its protein is CASSSPGGGHNEQFF.

J is TRBJ1-1 and V is TRBV5-1; D uncertain. Germline CDR1 reads SGHRS; CDR2 reads YFSETQ. The CDR3 length is 14 residues. V lost 4 bases and J 5 bases, leaving 15 bases between the germline ends. Here the CDR3 DNA reads TGCGCCAGCAGCCCGGATGAGGGAGGAACTGAAGCTTTCTTT. It encodes CASSPDEGGTEAFF.

The chain is built from TRBV10-1 and TRBJ2-7; 10 positions match TRBD2. V lost 2 bases to trimming and J lost 3 bases; unmatched junction nucleotides: 1. The CDR3 length is 14 residues. In germline, CDR1 is WNHNN, CDR2 SYGVQD (reference sequence). The CDR3 loop reads CASSETSGDYEQYF. In DNA, the CDR3 is TGCGCCAGCAGTGAGACTAGCGGGGACTACGAGCAGTACTTC.

The chain links TRBV5-1 to TRBJ1-6; TRBD1 agrees at 8 bases. Germline CDR1 and CDR2: SGHRS and YFSETQ. V lost 5 bases to trimming and J lost 9 bases; unmatched junction nucleotides: 7. This CDR3 has 14 amino acids. In nucleotides, the CDR3 is TGCGCCAGCAGGTGGGAAACAGGGGGTTCACCCCTCCACTTT. Its translation is CASRWETGGSPLHF.

DNA for the CDR3: TGTGCCAGCAGCCAAAACCCCGGGACAAACTATGGCTACACCTTC. Translated, it gives CASSQNPGTNYGYTF. The rearrangement uses TRBV9 and TRBJ1-2, with a possible D match to TRBD1 (6 bases). This CDR3 comprises 15 residues. Looked up from germline, CDR1 is SGDLS and CDR2 is YYNGEE. V was cut by 4 bases and J by 2 bases, with 15 bases left in between.

Concerning this clone: One end of the junction is discordant with germline, which a read error may explain. V is TRBV4-2 and J is TRBJ1-3; D possibly corresponds to TRBD1 (6 bases). The V gene's germline CDR1 is LGHNA and CDR2 YNFKEQ. The CDR3 totals 15 residues. CDR3 sequence reads: CASTQMGATGNTIYF. The CDR3 DNA is TGTGCCAGCACCCAAATGGGGGCTACTGGAAACACCATATATTTT.

The genes are TRBV29-1 and TRBJ1-3, with 9 bases aligning to TRBD1. Per germline, CDR1 SQVTM and CDR2 ANQGSEA. The CDR3 consists of 13 residues. Trimming at V came to 6 bases and at J to 2 bases, leaving 2 bases not matched to a gene. The CDR3 region is CSVRDRAGNTIYF. The DNA for the CDR3 is TGCAGCGTCCGGGACAGGGCTGGAAACACCATATATTTT.

CDR3 loop: CAWRRTGTTDTQYF. In DNA, the CDR3 is TGTGCCTGGAGGAGAACAGGGACTACCGATACGCAGTATTTT. The gene calls are TRBV30 and TRBJ2-3, with D perhaps TRBD2 (7 bases). The CDR3 consists of 14 residues. V was clipped by 3 bases and J by 6 bases, with 16 bases between them. CDR1 and CDR2 (germline): GTSNPN, SVGIG (reference sequence).

The V call is TRBV10-2, the J call TRBJ1-5; 7 positions match TRBD1. V was pared by 8 bases and J by 5 bases, with 15 bases of the junction left unmatched. CDR3 size: 16 residues. Germline assignment: CDR1 WSHSY and CDR2 SAAADI. The CDR3 nucleotides read TGCGCCAGCTCAGACAGGGACCGTACTGTCCATCAGCCCCAGCATTTT. As protein: CASSDRDRTVHQPQHF.

This chain connects TRBV9 to TRBJ2-6; D perhaps matches TRBD1 (5 bases). The CDR3 totals 14 residues. V was pared by 1 base and J by 3 bases, with 5 bases between. CDR1 is SGDLS and CDR2 is YYNGEE in the germline V gene. CDR3 in amino acids: CASSVQGGANVLTF. The DNA for the CDR3 is TGTGCCAGCAGCGTACAGGGTGGGGCCAACGTCCTGACTTTC.

This chain joins TRBV25-1 and TRBJ2-7, with TRBD1 matching over 9 bases. CDR1 MGHDK and CDR2 SYGVNS come from the germline V gene. V dropped 5 bases and J dropped 6; count of bases not matched to a gene: 8. This CDR3 has 14 residues. The CDR3 DNA reads as TGTGCCAGCAGTCTGACCGGGACAGGGCGCGAGCAGTACTTC. Its translation: CASSLTGTGREQYF.

The chain carries TRBV7-2 and TRBJ2-3, with 7 bases fitting TRBD2. Germline V gene lookup returns CDR1 SGHTA and CDR2 FQGNSA. With V trimmed by 1 base and J by 4 bases, 11 bases remained unmatched. There are 17 residues in the CDR3. The CDR3, as DNA: TGTGCCAGCAGCTTAGTGTCCGGGGGGATGCTTCCAGATACGCAGTATTTT. This gives the protein CASSLVSGGMLPDTQYF.

This chain uses TRBV5-4 with TRBJ2-1; D is unclear. The CDR3 length is 14 residues. Germline CDR1 SGHNT, CDR2 YYREEE (reference sequence). The ends were cut back, 9 bases at V and 2 bases at J, with 15 bases in the middle. Written as DNA, the CDR3 is TGTGCCACCCGAAAGACTTCCGCCTACAATGAGCAGTTCTTC. Its translation is CATRKTSAYNEQFF.

V and J are TRBV30 and TRBJ1-1; D may be TRBD1 (6 bases). Trimming removed 0 bases from V and 5 bases from J, with 7 bases in between. CDR3 length equals 12 residues. CDR1 GTSNPN and CDR2 SVGIG come from the germline V gene (reference sequence). The CDR3 DNA is TGTGCCTGGAGTGTACAGGGTACTGAAGCTTTCTTT. It specifies CAWSVQGTEAFF.

The gene calls are TRBV5-1 and TRBJ2-6; maybe TRBD1 (5 bases). Per germline, CDR1 SGHRS and CDR2 YFSETQ. The V end lost 0 bases, the J end lost 0 bases, and 7 bases lay between the germline ends. The CDR3 consists of 16 residues. The CDR3, as DNA: TGCGCCAGCAGCTTGGAAGGGGCCTCTGGGGCCAACGTCCTGACTTTC. Protein: CASSLEGASGANVLTF. Supplemented by reference TRBV5-1 and TRBJ2-6, the full variable domain reads KAGVTQTPRYLIKTRGQQVTLSCSPISGHRSVSWYQQTPGQGLQFLFEYFSETQRNKGNFPGRFSGRQFSNSRSEMNVSTLELGDSALYLCASSLEGASGANVLTFGAGSRLTVL.

This rearrangement joins TRBV15 to TRBJ2-1; 8 bases match TRBD2. Losses at the gene ends were 2 bases for V and 7 bases for J; bases not matched to a gene: 7. The germline gives CDR1 LNHNV, CDR2 YYDKDF (reference sequence). This CDR3 spans 15 amino acids. As DNA, the CDR3 is TGTGCCACCAGCAGACCGGGAGGGCCGGGGAATGAGCAGTTCTTC. Translation gives CATSRPGGPGNEQFF.

This chain uses TRBV19 with TRBJ1-5; D ambiguous. Trimming removed 6 bases at V and 3 bases at J, with 12 bases between. The CDR3 extends over 14 amino acids. The germline CDR1 and CDR2 sequences are LNHDA and SQIVND (reference sequence). The CDR3 DNA is TGTGCCAGTAGCCTTGGAGGACCCAATCAGCCCCAGCATTTT. It codes for CASSLGGPNQPQHF.

The chain has TRBV5-6 and TRBJ2-5; TRBD2 matches 14 bases. The CDR3 spans 15 residues. Germline V lookup: CDR1 SGHDT, CDR2 YYEEEE. V lost 4 bases to trimming and J lost 11 bases; unmatched junction nucleotides: 10. The chain's CDR3 is CASSSRLAGGRGQYF. Here the CDR3 DNA reads TGTGCCAGCAGCAGTAGACTAGCGGGGGGGAGGGGGCAGTACTTC. Full variable domain (missing parts from reference TRBV5-6 and TRBJ2-5): DAGVTQSPTHLIKTRGQQVTLRCSPKSGHDTVSWYQQALGQGPQFIFQYYEEEERQRGNFPDRFSGHQFPNYSSELNVNALLLGDSALYLCASSSRLAGGRGQYFGPGTRLLVL.

The rearrangement links TRBV18 to TRBJ1-2; TRBD1 matches 7 bases. Germline V gene lookup returns CDR1 KGHSH and CDR2 LQKENI. The junction had 6 bases not matched to a gene; V was cut back by 3 bases and J by 5 bases. The CDR3 contains 14 residues. The DNA for the CDR3 is TGTGCCAGCTCACCCAGGGGGGCTGGGTATGGCTACACCTTC. Translated: CASSPRGAGYGYTF.

With regard to this clone: Additional DNA sequences in this sample encode the identical CDR3. The chain joins TRBV9 to TRBJ2-3; the match to TRBD2 covers 9 bases. This CDR3 has 16 amino acids. The ends lost 0 bases at V and 1 base at J; junction bases unmatched: 3. In germline, CDR1 is SGDLS, CDR2 YYNGEE. CDR3 nucleotide sequence: TGTGCCAGCAGCGTAGGCGCTAGCGGGGGCACAGATACGCAGTATTTT. Amino acids: CASSVGASGGTDTQYF.

The chain has TRBV2 and TRBJ2-7; D gene uncertain. Germline CDR1 is SNHLY and CDR2 is FYNNEI. The CDR3 runs to 13 residues. The ends were cut back, 5 bases at V and 2 bases at J, with 10 bases in the middle. Here the CDR3 DNA reads TGTGCCAGCAGTTTAACATTACCCTACGAGCAGTACTTC. This gives the protein CASSLTLPYEQYF.

The J gene is TRBJ1-2, the V gene TRBV28, with 7 bases lining up with TRBD1. Losses at the gene ends were 2 bases for V and 8 bases for J; bases not matched to a gene: 5. The CDR3 totals 13 residues. Germline V gene sequence: CDR1 MDHEN, CDR2 SYDVKM. DNA for the CDR3: TGTGCCAGCAGTTTAGCCAGGGGGAGAGGCTACACCTTC. The encoded protein is CASSLARGRGYTF.